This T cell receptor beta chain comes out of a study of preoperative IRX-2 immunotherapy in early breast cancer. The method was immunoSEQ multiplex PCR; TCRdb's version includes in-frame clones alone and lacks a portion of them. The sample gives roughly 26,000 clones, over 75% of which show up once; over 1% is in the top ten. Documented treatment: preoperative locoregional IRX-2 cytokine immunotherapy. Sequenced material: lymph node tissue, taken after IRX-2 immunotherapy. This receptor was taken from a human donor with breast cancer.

The chain's CDR3 is CASRSSGSYGYTF. The CDR3, as DNA: TGTGCCAGCAGGTCGTCGGGCTCCTATGGCTACACCTTC. V is TRBV6-7 and J is TRBJ1-2, with D uncertain. TRBV6-7 counts as an open reading frame of uncertain function. The CDR3 runs to 13 residues. Deletions cut 6 bases from V and 4 bases from J, with 12 bases between.